This T cell receptor beta chain was sequenced during a study of neurological immune-mediated disorders. Study outcomes and limitations: The study found no CDR3 amino acid sequences shared by expanded clones across subjects, suggesting private repertoires in all groups.

Sequencing of 15-18 subjects in each run yielded over 180 million TCR-beta sequences. Each CDR3 protein gets one entry after TCRdb re-called the 5' RACE reads with MiXCR. Among roughly 76,000 distinct CDR3 sequences listed, around an eighth were seen once. In this sample, this clonotype turned up once. Its specificity is not known. This sequence may be a read error, since a much larger clone differs from it by one base. Sequenced: PBMCs. This receptor was taken from a woman aged 45-59 years in good health.

The CDR3 spells CSASTGRFSYEPYF. DNA for the CDR3: TGCAGTGCTAGTACGGGGCGCTTCTCCTACGAGCCGTACTTC. The chain has TRBV20-1 and TRBJ2-7; possibly TRBD1 or TRBD2 for D (5 bases each). The germline gives CDR1 DFQATT, CDR2 SNEGSKA (reference sequence). This CDR3 has 14 amino acids.